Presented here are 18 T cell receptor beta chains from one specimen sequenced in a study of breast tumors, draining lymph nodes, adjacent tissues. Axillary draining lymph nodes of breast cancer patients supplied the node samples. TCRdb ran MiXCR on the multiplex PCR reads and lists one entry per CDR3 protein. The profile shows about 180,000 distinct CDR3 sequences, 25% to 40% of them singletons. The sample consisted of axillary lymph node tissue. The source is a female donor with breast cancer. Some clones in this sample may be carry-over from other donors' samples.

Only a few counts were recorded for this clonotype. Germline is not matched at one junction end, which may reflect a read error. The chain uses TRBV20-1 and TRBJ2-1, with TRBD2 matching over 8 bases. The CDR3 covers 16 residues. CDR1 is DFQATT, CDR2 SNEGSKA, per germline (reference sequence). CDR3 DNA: TGCGGTGCTAGTCACGGGGGGGGGGCCGCCTACAATGAGCAGTTCTTC. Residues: CGASHGGGAAYNEQFF.

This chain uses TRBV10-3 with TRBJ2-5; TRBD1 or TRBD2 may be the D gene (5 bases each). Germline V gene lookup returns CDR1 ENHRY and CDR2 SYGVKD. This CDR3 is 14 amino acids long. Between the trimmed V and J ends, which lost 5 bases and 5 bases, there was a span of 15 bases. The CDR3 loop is CAISPSRDGETQYF. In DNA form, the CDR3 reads TGTGCCATCAGTCCAAGCCGGGACGGGGAGACCCAGTACTTC.

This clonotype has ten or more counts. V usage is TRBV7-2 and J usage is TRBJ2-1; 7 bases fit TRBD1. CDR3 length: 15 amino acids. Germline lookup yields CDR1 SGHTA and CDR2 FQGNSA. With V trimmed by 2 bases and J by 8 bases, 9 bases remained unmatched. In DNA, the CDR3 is TGTGCCAGCAGCTTATTCGGAACAGGGGCATATGAGCAGTTCTTC. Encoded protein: CASSLFGTGAYEQFF. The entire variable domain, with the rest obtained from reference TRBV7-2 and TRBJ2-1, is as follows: GAGVSQSPSNKVTEKGKDVELRCDPISGHTALYWYRQSLGQGLEFLIYFQGNSAPDKSGLPSDRFSAERTGGSVSTLTIQRTQQEDSAVYLCASSLFGTGAYEQFFGPGTRLTVL.

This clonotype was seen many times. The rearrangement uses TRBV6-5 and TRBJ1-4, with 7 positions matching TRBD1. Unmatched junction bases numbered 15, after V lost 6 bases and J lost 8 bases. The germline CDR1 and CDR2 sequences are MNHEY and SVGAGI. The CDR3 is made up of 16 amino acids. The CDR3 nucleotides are TGTGCCAGCAGCACCACCTTCCGACAGGGATACGAAAAACTGTTTTTT. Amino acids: CASSTTFRQGYEKLFF.

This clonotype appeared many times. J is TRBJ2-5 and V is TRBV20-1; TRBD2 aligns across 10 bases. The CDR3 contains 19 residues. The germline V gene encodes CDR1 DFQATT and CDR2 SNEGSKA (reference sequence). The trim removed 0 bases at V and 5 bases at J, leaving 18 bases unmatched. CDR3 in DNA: TGCAGTGCTAGAGATAGGTTGGGGGGGGCTAGCGGGAGTAGCGAGACCCAGTACTTC. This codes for CSARDRLGGASGSSETQYF.

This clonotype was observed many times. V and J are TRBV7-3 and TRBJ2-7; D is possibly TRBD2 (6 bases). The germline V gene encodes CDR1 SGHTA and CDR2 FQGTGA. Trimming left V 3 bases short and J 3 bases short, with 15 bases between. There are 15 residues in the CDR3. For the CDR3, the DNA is TGTGCCAGCAGCTTCGGTGCGGGACCCGTCTACGAGCAGTACTTC. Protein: CASSFGAGPVYEQYF.

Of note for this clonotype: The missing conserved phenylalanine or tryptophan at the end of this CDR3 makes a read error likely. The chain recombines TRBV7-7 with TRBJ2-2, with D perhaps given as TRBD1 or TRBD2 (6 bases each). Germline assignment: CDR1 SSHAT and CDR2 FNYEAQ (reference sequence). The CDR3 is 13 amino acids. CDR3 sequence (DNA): TGTGCTAGCGGCTTAGGGGGCACCGGGGAGCTGTTTCTT. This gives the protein CASGLGGTGELFL.

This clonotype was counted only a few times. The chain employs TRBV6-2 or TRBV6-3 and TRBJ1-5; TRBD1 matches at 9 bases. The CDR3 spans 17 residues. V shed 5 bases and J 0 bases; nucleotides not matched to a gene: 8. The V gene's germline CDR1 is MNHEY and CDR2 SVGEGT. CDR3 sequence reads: CASSHGQGRNSNQPQHF. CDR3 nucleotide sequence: TGTGCCAGCAGTCACGGACAGGGGAGAAATAGCAATCAGCCCCAGCATTTT.

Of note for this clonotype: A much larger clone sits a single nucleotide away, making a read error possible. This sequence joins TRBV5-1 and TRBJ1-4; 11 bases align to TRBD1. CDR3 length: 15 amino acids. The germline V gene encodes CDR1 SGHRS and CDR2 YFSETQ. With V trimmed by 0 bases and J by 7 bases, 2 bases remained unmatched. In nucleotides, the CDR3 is TGCGCCAGCAGCTTGGACGGGACAGGGGGTGAAAAACTGTTTTTT. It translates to CASSLDGTGGEKLFF. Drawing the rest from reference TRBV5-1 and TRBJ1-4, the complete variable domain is KAGVTQTPRYLIKTRGQQVTLSCSPISGHRSVSWYQQTPGQGLQFLFEYFSETQRNKGNFPGRFSGRQFSNSRSEMNVSTLELGDSALYLCASSLDGTGGEKLFFGSGTQLSVL.

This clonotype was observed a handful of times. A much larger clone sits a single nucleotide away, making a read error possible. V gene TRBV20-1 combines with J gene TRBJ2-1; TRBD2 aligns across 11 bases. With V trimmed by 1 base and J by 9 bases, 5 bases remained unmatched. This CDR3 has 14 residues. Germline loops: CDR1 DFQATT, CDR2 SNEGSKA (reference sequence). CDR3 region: CSARGLAGGTEQFF. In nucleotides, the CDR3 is TGCAGTGCTAGAGGTCTAGCGGGGGGAACTGAGCAGTTCTTC.

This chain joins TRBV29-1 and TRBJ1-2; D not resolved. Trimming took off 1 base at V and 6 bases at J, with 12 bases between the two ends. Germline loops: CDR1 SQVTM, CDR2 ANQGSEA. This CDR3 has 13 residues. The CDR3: CSVEVAGYHGYTF. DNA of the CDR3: TGCAGCGTTGAAGTAGCGGGCTATCATGGCTACACCTTC.

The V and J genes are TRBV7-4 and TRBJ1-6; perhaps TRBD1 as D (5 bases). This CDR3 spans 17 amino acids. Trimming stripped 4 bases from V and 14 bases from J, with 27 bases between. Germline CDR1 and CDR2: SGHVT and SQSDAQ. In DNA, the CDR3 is TGTGCCAGCAGCTACCAGGGTCCGCAAGGGGAGCAATCAGCCCTCCACTTT. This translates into CASSYQGPQGEQSALHF. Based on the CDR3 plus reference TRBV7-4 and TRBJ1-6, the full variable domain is GAGVSQSPRYKVAKRGRDVALRCDSISGHVTLYWYRQTLGQGSEVLTYSQSDAQRDKSGRPSGRFSAERPERSVSTLKIQRTEQGDSAVYLCASSYQGPQGEQSALHFGNGTRLTVT.

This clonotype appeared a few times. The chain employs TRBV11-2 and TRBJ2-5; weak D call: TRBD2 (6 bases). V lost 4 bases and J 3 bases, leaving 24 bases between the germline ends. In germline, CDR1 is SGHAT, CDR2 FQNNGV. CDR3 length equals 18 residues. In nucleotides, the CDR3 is TGTGCCAGCAGCTCAATGACTAGAGGCAGGGAGTCAAAAGAGACCCAGTACTTC. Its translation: CASSSMTRGRESKETQYF.

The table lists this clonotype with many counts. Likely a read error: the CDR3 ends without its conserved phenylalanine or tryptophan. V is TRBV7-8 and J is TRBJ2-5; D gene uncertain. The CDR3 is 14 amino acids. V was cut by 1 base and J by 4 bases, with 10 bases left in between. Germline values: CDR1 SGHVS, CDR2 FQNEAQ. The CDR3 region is CASSLGGVGETQYL. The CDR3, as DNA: TGTGCCAGCAGCTTAGGTGGGGTGGGAGAGACCCAGTACCTC.

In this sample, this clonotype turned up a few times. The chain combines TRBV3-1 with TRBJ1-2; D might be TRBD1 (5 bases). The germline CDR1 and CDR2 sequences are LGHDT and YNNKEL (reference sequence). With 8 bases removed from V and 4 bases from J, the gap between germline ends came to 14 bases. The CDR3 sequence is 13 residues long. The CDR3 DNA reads TGTGCCAGCTACGACAGAGAGAGCTATGGCTACACCTTC. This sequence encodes CASYDRESYGYTF.

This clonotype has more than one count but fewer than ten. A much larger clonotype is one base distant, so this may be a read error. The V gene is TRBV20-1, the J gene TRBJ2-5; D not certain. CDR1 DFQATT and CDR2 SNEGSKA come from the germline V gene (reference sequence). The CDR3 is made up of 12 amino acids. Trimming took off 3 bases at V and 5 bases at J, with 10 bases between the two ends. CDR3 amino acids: CSASTNMETQYF. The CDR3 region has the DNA TGCAGTGCTAGTACTAATATGGAGACCCAGTACTTC.

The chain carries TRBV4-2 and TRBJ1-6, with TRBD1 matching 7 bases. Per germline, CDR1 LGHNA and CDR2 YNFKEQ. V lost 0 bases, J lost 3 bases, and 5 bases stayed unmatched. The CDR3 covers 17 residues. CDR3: CASSQDRGQSYNSPLHF. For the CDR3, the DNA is TGTGCCAGCAGCCAAGATCGGGGACAGAGCTATAATTCACCCCTCCACTTT.

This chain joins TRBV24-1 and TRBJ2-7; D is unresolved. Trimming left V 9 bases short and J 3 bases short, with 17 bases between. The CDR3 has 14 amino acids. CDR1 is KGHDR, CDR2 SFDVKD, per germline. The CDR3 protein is CATPSRRPLYEQYF. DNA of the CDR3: TGTGCCACCCCGTCGCGCAGGCCTCTCTACGAGCAGTACTTC.